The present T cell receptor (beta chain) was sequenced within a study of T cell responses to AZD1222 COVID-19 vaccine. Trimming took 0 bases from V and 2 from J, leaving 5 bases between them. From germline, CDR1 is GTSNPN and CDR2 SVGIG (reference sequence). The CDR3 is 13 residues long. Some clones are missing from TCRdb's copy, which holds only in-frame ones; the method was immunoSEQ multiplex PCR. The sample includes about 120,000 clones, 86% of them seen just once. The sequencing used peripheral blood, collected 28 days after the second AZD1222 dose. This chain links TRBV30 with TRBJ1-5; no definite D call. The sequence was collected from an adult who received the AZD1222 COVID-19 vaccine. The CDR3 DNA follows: TGTGCCTGGAGTGTACTTGGCAATCAGCCCCAGCATTTT. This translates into CAWSVLGNQPQHF.